The rows below give T cell receptor beta chains drawn from one sample of a study of blood T cell repertoires in COVID-19. Assay used: immunoSEQ multiplex PCR; TCRdb lists only in-frame clones, some missing. The profile shows more than 250,000 clones, around 80% of them singletons. The sequencing input was peripheral blood. These receptor sequences come from a woman aged 50 to 60 with acute or convalescent COVID-19. CDR3s include the opening cysteine and the closing phenylalanine or tryptophan. D genes are given only for firm matches. Size is omitted from some rows. Given values are once, few, many or a class for expanded clones.

>NA|NA|TRBJ1-3|TRBV18
TGTGCCAGCTCACCAGCCCCCGATAGCTCTGGAAACACCATATATTTT
CASSPAPDSSGNTIYF
>NA|once|TRBJ2-3|TRBV7-9
TGTGCCAGCAGCTTAGCGCGGGGCAGGGTAGCAGATACGCAGTATTTT
CASSLARGRVADTQYF
>NA|NA|TRBJ2-3|TRBV7-6
TGTGCCAGCAGCCCAACTGCCCGGGAGATAGATACGCAGTATTTT
CASSPTAREIDTQYF
>NA|few|TRBJ1-2|TRBV28
TGTGCCAGCAGCACCGTGGGACAAGGTGGCTACACCTTC
CASSTVGQGGYTF
>NA|NA|TRBJ2-3|TRBV7-2
TGTGCCAGCAGCCGTACCGGGACAGATACGCAGTATTTT
CASSRTGTDTQYF
>TRBD1|NA|TRBJ1-3|TRBV23-1
TGCGCCAGCACCGAAGGGACCCCGGGACAGGGGATCTCTGGAAACACCATATATTTT
CASTEGTPGQGISGNTIYF
>NA|NA|TRBJ1-1|TRBV4-1
TGCGCCAGCAGCCCAGTGAAAGACAGGTTTGAAGCTTTCTTT
CASSPVKDRFEAFF
>NA|NA|TRBJ1-1|TRBV28
TGTGCCAGCAGTTCCGGGTCCATGAACACTGAAGCTTTCTTT
CASSSGSMNTEAFF
>NA|NA|TRBJ2-7|TRBV5-5
TGTGCCAGCAGCTTGCGACAGGAGGTGAGCTACGAGCAGTACTTC
CASSLRQEVSYEQYF
>TRBD1|NA|TRBJ2-2|TRBV23-1
TGCGCCAGCAGTCAAACGGGACAGGGTACCGGGGAGCTGTTTTTT
CASSQTGQGTGELFF
>NA|NA|TRBJ2-7|TRBV3-1/TRBV3-2
TGTGCCAGCAGCCAAACACCAGGGTGGTCCTACGAGCAGTACTTC
CASSQTPGWSYEQYF
>TRBD1|NA|TRBJ1-4|TRBV7-2
TGTGCCAGCCGCCAGGGGGACGAAAAACTGTTTTTT
CASRQGDEKLFF
>NA|NA|TRBJ2-5|TRBV5-4
TGTGCCAGCAGCTTCGACAACCAAGAGACCCAGTACTTC
CASSFDNQETQYF
>NA|NA|TRBJ1-1|TRBV5-6
TGTGCCAGCAGCTTGGACGCGGGGAGAGCTTTCTTT
CASSLDAGRAFF
>NA|NA|TRBJ2-2|TRBV18
TGCGCCAGCTCACAGGCGGCACTGCAGTCCGGGGAGCTGTTTTTT
CASSQAALQSGELFF
>NA|NA|TRBJ1-3|TRBV19
TGTGCCAGTTGGAGGGGAACTGGAAACACCATATATTTT
CASWRGTGNTIYF
>TRBD2|NA|TRBJ2-7|TRBV18
TGTGCCAGCTCACCCTTCAGCGGGAGGACTAGCTCCTACGAGCAGTACTTC
CASSPFSGRTSSYEQYF
>TRBD2|NA|TRBJ2-5|TRBV7-9
TGTGCCAGCAGCACATTAGCGGGGGGCAGGGAGACCCAGTACTTC
CASSTLAGGRETQYF
>NA|NA|TRBJ2-3|TRBV5-1
TGCGCCAGCGCCGGGGATACGCAGTATTTT
CASAGDTQYF
>NA|NA|TRBJ2-3|TRBV16
TGTGCCAGCAGCCAATCCGCAGATACGCAGTATTTT
CASSQSADTQYF
>NA|NA|TRBJ1-4|TRBV5-4
TGTGCCAGCAGCTCGGGGGGGACCTCTGGTGAAAAACTGTTTTTT
CASSSGGTSGEKLFF
>NA|few|TRBJ1-6|TRBV2
TGTGCCAGCAGTGAAATAGATTCACCCCTCCACTTT
CASSEIDSPLHF
>TRBD1|once|TRBJ1-6|TRBV18
TGTGCCAGCTCACACCGGGACAGCAATTCACCCCTCCACTTT
CASSHRDSNSPLHF
>TRBD1|NA|TRBJ1-1|TRBV5-6
TGTGCCAGCAGTGAGGACAGGGTGAACACTGAAGCTTTCTTT
CASSEDRVNTEAFF
>NA|NA|TRBJ2-3|TRBV4-1
TGCGCCAGCAGCCAAGTGGGGAGCCCAGATACGCAGTATTTT
CASSQVGSPDTQYF
>NA|NA|TRBJ1-1|TRBV5-4
TGTGCCAGCAGCTATGGGCCCCAAAGTGGAGCTTTCTTT
CASSYGPQSGAFF
>NA|NA|TRBJ1-2|TRBV6-5
TGTGCCAGCAGTCTCTTACAGGGTGTCGCCTATGGCTACACCTTC
CASSLLQGVAYGYTF
>NA|NA|TRBJ2-7|TRBV11-1
TGTGCCAGCAGCTTGCTCCAGGGGAAGTCCTACGAGCAGTACTTC
CASSLLQGKSYEQYF
>NA|NA|TRBJ2-3|TRBV5-4
TGTGCCAGCAGCCCAGCCGGGACTCGCAGCACAGATACGCAGTATTTT
CASSPAGTRSTDTQYF
>NA|NA|TRBJ2-2|TRBV6-5
TGTGCCAGCACCGAGGGAACCGGGGAGCTGTTTTTT
CASTEGTGELFF
>TRBD2|NA|TRBJ2-1|TRBV7-9
TGTGCCAGCAGCTTTTTTGGCGGGGGGGCGGATGAGCAGTTCTTC
CASSFFGGGADEQFF
>TRBD1|NA|TRBJ1-1|TRBV19
TGTGCCAGTAGTGAGAGGGGGCCCAGCACTGAAGCTTTCTTT
CASSERGPSTEAFF
>NA|NA|TRBJ2-2|TRBV9
TGTGCCAGCAGTTCCGGGGGGAACACCGGGGAGCTGTTTTTT
CASSSGGNTGELFF
>NA|NA|TRBJ1-3|TRBV6-1
TGTGCCAGCAGTGAAGCCACGGCAGGGCGCGGAAACACCATATATTTT
CASSEATAGRGNTIYF
>NA|NA|TRBJ1-6|TRBV21-1
TGTGCCAGCAGGAGGCGGAATTCACCCCTCCACTTT
CASRRRNSPLHF
>NA|NA|TRBJ2-5|TRBV6-1
TGTGCCTACCGGGGAGGGGGGGAGACCCAGTACTTC
CAYRGGGETQYF
>NA|NA|TRBJ1-2|TRBV6-1
TGTGCCAGCAGTGAAGTGTGGGGGCAGGCTAACTATGGCTACACCTTC
CASSEVWGQANYGYTF
>TRBD2|NA|TRBJ2-3|TRBV5-5
TGTGCCGGGGGGACTAGCCCCACAGATACGCAGTATTTT
CAGGTSPTDTQYF
>NA|NA|TRBJ1-1|TRBV27
TGTGCCAGCAGTTTATCGGCAGGCCCGAACACTGAAGCTTTCTTT
CASSLSAGPNTEAFF
>NA|NA|TRBJ1-1|TRBV30
TGTGCCTGGAGGGGTTTGAGGGGACTTGAAGCTTTCTTT
CAWRGLRGLEAFF
>NA|NA|TRBJ2-1|TRBV10-3
TGTGCCATCAGTGAGCCGGCGGAAGAGCAGTTCTTC
CAISEPAEEQFF
>NA|NA|TRBJ2-7|TRBV7-2
TGTGCCAGCAGCCTGGGACTCAACTACGAGCAGTACTTC
CASSLGLNYEQYF
>NA|few|TRBJ1-4|TRBV6-5
TGTGCCAGCAGTCCCGGAGGAGGATCTAATGAAAAACTGTTTTTT
CASSPGGGSNEKLFF
>NA|NA|TRBJ2-1|TRBV27
TGTGCCAGCAGCCCCAGGGCGCGGGGGCAGTTCTTC
CASSPRARGQFF
>NA|NA|TRBJ2-2|TRBV2
TGTGCCAGCAGTAAGCGGCAGATGAACACCGGGGAGCTGTTTTTT
CASSKRQMNTGELFF